These T cell receptor beta chains were read from a single sample in a study of cytomegalovirus exposure and HLA in healthy donors. Method: immunoSEQ multiplex PCR; TCRdb's copy keeps in-frame clones and lacks some. The repertoire includes 90,000 to 120,000 clones, roughly 79% of them detected once, and 5.8% sits in the top ten. Sequencing used PBMCs. The origin of the receptors is a man aged 60-69 years in good health and CMV-seropositive. The CDR3 runs from the conserved cysteine through the conserved F or W. Each record gives: D gene, J gene, V gene, clone size, CDR3 DNA, CDR3 protein. D genes are given only for firm matches. Size tells how often a clone was seen (once, few, many) or the class of an expanded clone, and some rows leave it out.

>TRBD1|TRBJ1-5|TRBV2|-
TGTGCCAGCACCACCACAGGGGACAATCAGCCCCAGCATTTT
CASTTTGDNQPQHF
>-|TRBJ2-7|TRBV27|-
TGTGCCAGCAGTTGGGCAGCAAACTACGAGCAGTACTTC
CASSWAANYEQYF
>-|TRBJ2-2|TRBV5-1|-
TGCGCCAGCAGCTTGAGGGAGACGGGGGAGCTGTTTTTT
CASSLRETGELFF
>TRBD1|TRBJ2-5|TRBV5-1|-
TGCGCCAGCAGCCTGGGACAGGGCGTGGAGACCCAGTACTTC
CASSLGQGVETQYF
>-|TRBJ2-1|TRBV11-3|once
TGTGCCAGCAGCTTGGGGCTAGGGTACGATGAGCAGTTCTTC
CASSLGLGYDEQFF
>-|TRBJ2-2|TRBV5-1|-
TGCGCCAGCAGCACCGGACAGATTACCGGGGAGCTGTTTTTT
CASSTGQITGELFF
>TRBD2|TRBJ2-1|TRBV28|-
TGTGCCAGCAGTTTATCGGTAGCGGGGACGAGTGAGCAGTTCTTC
CASSLSVAGTSEQFF
>TRBD1|TRBJ2-5|TRBV4-3|-
TGCGCCAGCAGCCAAGCGCCGGGACAGCAAGAGACCCAGTACTTC
CASSQAPGQQETQYF
>TRBD1|TRBJ1-1|TRBV19|-
TGTGCCAGTAGCCGACAGGGGGATACTGAAGCTTTCTTT
CASSRQGDTEAFF
>TRBD2|TRBJ2-7|TRBV7-2|-
TGTGCCAGCGGCCCTAGCGGGGGGGCAACCGAGCAGTACTTC
CASGPSGGATEQYF
>-|TRBJ1-5|TRBV11-1|few
TGTGCCAGCAGCTTCGGAGTGAGGCATCAGCCCCAGCATTTT
CASSFGVRHQPQHF
>TRBD2|TRBJ2-5|TRBV5-1|-
TGCGCCAGCAGCTTGAGACTAGCGGGGCAACAAGAGACCCAGTACTTC
CASSLRLAGQQETQYF
>TRBD2|TRBJ2-3|TRBV18|-
TGTGCCAGCTCAAGGACCGGGGGGGCGCGGGGTCGTACAGATACGCAGTATTTT
CASSRTGGARGRTDTQYF
>-|TRBJ1-6|TRBV10-1|-
TGCGCCAGCAGTGAGCTAGCCGATAATTCACCCCTCCACTTT
CASSELADNSPLHF
>TRBD2|TRBJ2-2|TRBV9|-
TGTGCCAGCAGCGTTACAGCGGGGGCAAACACCGGGGAGCTGTTTTTT
CASSVTAGANTGELFF
>-|TRBJ1-1|TRBV6-5|few
TGTGCCAGCAGTACTGTGACTGAAGCTTTCTTT
CASSTVTEAFF
>TRBD1|TRBJ2-7|TRBV5-4|-
TGTGCCAGCAGCTTGGATGGGACAGGGCTTAGCGAGCAGTACTTC
CASSLDGTGLSEQYF
>-|TRBJ1-6|TRBV19|-
TGTGCCAGTAGTCTCAGGACAGCGAGCTCCTATAATTCACCCCTCCACTTT
CASSLRTASSYNSPLHF
>-|TRBJ2-3|TRBV10-1|-
TGCGCCAGCAGCCGGGACACTAGCACAGATACGCAGTATTTT
CASSRDTSTDTQYF
>TRBD1|TRBJ2-3|TRBV14|-
TGTGCCAGCAGCCAACAGATGCAGGGGGCAGGAGATACGCAGTATTTT
CASSQQMQGAGDTQYF
>TRBD2|TRBJ2-1|TRBV10-1|few
TGCGCCAGCGCCCCGAGCGGGGGCTTCAATGAGCAGTTCTTC
CASAPSGGFNEQFF
>TRBD1|TRBJ1-4|TRBV7-9|many
TGTGCCAGCAGCTCGGGACAGTCAACTAATGAAAAACTGTTTTTT
CASSSGQSTNEKLFF
>-|TRBJ1-2|TRBV6-4|-
TGTGCCAGCAGTGAGTCAGGGGCCTATGGCTACACCTTC
CASSESGAYGYTF
>-|TRBJ2-3|TRBV4-1|-
TGCGCCAGCAGCCAAGAACGGGGAGATACGCAGTATTTT
CASSQERGDTQYF
>TRBD2|TRBJ2-1|TRBV7-3|once
TGTGCCAGCAGCTTCGGGGGGGCCTACAATGAGCAGTTCTTC
CASSFGGAYNEQFF
>-|TRBJ1-5|TRBV18|-
TGTGCCAGCTCACCAGGGGCTGGCAATCAGCCCCAGCATTTT
CASSPGAGNQPQHF
>TRBD1|TRBJ2-2|TRBV28|once
TGTGCCAGCAGGTCCACAGGGGGATACACCGGGGAGCTGTTTTTT
CASRSTGGYTGELFF
>-|TRBJ1-2|TRBV5-6|-
TGTGCCAGCAGCTTGATGGGGCCGGCCGGTAGATCTGGCTACACCTTC
CASSLMGPAGRSGYTF
>TRBD1|TRBJ2-1|TRBV5-1|-
TGCGCCAGCAGCTCGACCGGGACAGGGACCTACAATGAGCAGTTCTTC
CASSSTGTGTYNEQFF